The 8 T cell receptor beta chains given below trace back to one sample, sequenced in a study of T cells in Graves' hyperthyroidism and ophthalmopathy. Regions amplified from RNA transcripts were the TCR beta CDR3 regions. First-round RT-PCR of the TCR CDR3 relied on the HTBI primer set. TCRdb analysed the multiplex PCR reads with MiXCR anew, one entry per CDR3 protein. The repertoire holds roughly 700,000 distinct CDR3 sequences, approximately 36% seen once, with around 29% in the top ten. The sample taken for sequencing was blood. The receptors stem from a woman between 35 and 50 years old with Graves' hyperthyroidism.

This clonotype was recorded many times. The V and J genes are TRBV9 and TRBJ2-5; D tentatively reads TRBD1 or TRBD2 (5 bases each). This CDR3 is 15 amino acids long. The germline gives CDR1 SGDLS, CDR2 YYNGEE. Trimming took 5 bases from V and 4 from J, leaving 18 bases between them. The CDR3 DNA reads TGTGCCAGCAGTGCTACCGGGGACCAGCCAGAGACCCAGTACTTC. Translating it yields CASSATGDQPETQYF.

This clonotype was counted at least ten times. The CDR3 nucleotides read TGCAGTGCTAGAGGAGGCGGGAGAGGGTACGAGCAGTACTTC. Encoded protein: CSARGGGRGYEQYF. This chain uses TRBV20-1 with TRBJ2-7; 7 bases are shared with TRBD2. The CDR3 is made up of 14 amino acids. V gave up 1 base and J gave up 4 bases; unmatched junction bases: 7. The germline V gene has CDR1 DFQATT and CDR2 SNEGSKA (reference sequence).

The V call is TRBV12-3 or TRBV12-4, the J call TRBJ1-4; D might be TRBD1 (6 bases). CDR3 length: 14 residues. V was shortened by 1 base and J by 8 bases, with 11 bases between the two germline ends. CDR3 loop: CASSLGGALEKLFF. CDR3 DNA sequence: TGTGCCAGCAGTTTAGGGGGGGCTTTGGAAAAACTGTTTTTT.

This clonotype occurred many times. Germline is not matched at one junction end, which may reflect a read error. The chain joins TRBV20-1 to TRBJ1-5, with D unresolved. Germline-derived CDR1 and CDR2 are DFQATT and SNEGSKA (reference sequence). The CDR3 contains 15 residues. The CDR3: CSARATLLTDQPQHF. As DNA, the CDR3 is TGCAGTGCGAGAGCTACCCTTTTAACAGATCAGCCCCAGCATTTT.

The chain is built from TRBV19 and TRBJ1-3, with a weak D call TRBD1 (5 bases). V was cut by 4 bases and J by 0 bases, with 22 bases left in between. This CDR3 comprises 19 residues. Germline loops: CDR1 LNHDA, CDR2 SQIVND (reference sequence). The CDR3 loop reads CASSRSLGDRFYSGNTIYF. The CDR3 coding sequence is TGTGCCAGTAGTAGAAGTCTAGGGGACCGATTTTACTCTGGAAACACCATATATTTT. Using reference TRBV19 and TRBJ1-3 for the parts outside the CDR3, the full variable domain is DGGITQSPKYLFRKEGQNVTLSCEQNLNHDAMYWYRQDPGQGLRLIYYSQIVNDFQKGDIAEGYSVSREKKESFPLTVTSAQKNPTAFYLCASSRSLGDRFYSGNTIYFGEGSWLTVV.

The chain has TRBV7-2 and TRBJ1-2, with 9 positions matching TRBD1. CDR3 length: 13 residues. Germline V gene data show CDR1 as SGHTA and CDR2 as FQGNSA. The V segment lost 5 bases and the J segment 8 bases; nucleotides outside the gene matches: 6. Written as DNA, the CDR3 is TGTGCCAGCAGCGCGGGACAGGGTTCGGGCTACACCTTC. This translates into CASSAGQGSGYTF.

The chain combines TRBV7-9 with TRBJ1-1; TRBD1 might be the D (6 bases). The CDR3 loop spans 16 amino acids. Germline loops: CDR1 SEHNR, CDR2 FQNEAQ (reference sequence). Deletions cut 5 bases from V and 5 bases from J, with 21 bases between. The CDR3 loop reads CASSLGGSFLGTEAFF. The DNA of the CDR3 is TGTGCCAGCAGCCTAGGGGGGAGCTTTCTCGGGACTGAAGCTTTCTTT.

The CDR3 DNA is TGCGCCAGCATCGTAGGGGAACAGGGCTATTATGGCTACACCTTC. Translating it yields CASIVGEQGYYGYTF. The gene calls are TRBV10-1 and TRBJ1-2, with D possibly being TRBD1 (6 bases). Germline V gene data show CDR1 as WNHNN and CDR2 as SYGVQD (reference sequence). The ends were cut back, 7 bases at V and 5 bases at J, with 20 bases in the middle. CDR3 size: 15 residues.